A selection of T cell receptor beta chains follows, all from one sample in a study of T cells in Graves' hyperthyroidism and ophthalmopathy. TCRdb re-called the multiplex PCR reads with MiXCR, one entry per CDR3 protein. The repertoire holds about 600,000 distinct CDR3 sequences, with about 16% as singletons. Sequencing used blood. The receptors shown here come from a woman in her forties with Graves' ophthalmopathy. The conserved cysteine and the conserved F or W are not part of the CDR3 here. A D gene is named only where the DNA matches it firmly.

SVAGTSPNNEQF,TRBD2,TRBV29-1,TRBJ2-1
ASSLNWASPGYT,.,TRBV7-8,TRBJ1-2
ASSSIPRWDTEAF,.,TRBV27,TRBJ1-1
ASSLILRQGYNTGELF,TRBD1,TRBV12-3/TRBV12-4,TRBJ2-2
ASSYAGYEQY,.,TRBV6-1,TRBJ2-7
ASSRTEGYQPQH,.,TRBV28,TRBJ1-5
ASAVLYGNTIY,.,TRBV6-2/TRBV6-3,TRBJ1-3
ASSQVPSWGGGVTQY,TRBD2,TRBV4-1,TRBJ2-5
ANSFQGYEQY,.,TRBV28,TRBJ2-7
ASRADGIYGYT,.,TRBV5-1,TRBJ1-2
ASSLSLAGGVTDTQY,TRBD2,TRBV7-2,TRBJ2-3
ASSLVPSGRSETQY,TRBD2,TRBV11-2,TRBJ2-5
SVKPGLNYNEQF,.,TRBV29-1,TRBJ2-1
ASSPGLAGDLAGELF,TRBD2,TRBV5-1,TRBJ2-2
ASSYLRPHENTEAF,.,TRBV19,TRBJ1-1
ASSLSLAAYNEQF,TRBD2,TRBV7-6,TRBJ2-1
ASRAGTRDQETQY,TRBD2,TRBV10-2,TRBJ2-5
SADGTSQETQY,TRBD2,TRBV20-1,TRBJ2-5
ASSLGRAGASWTNYGYT,.,TRBV13,TRBJ1-2
ASSQYGRNTEAF,.,TRBV14,TRBJ1-1
SATGHLIQETQY,.,TRBV20-1,TRBJ2-5
ASSLTFSTDTQY,.,TRBV28,TRBJ2-3
SARGATYNEQF,.,TRBV20-1,TRBJ2-1
SAPHPSGGALGYNEQF,TRBD2,TRBV20-1,TRBJ2-1
ASSALAGGSLRETQY,TRBD2,TRBV6-1,TRBJ2-5
SARDRVTDTGELF,.,TRBV20-1,TRBJ2-2
ASSQASSGELF,.,TRBV4-1,TRBJ2-2
SVTGNYGYT,.,TRBV29-1,TRBJ1-2
ASSRAPTGNEQY,.,TRBV12-3/TRBV12-4,TRBJ2-7
ATSGGRGLDPYNEQF,TRBD2,TRBV24-1,TRBJ2-1
ASSYGPPSGELF,.,TRBV19,TRBJ2-2
ASSLGAKSLFNEQF,.,TRBV7-8,TRBJ2-1
ASSPRDRDSSPLH,TRBD1,TRBV18,TRBJ1-6
ASILTRDRVETQY,TRBD1,TRBV12-3/TRBV12-4,TRBJ2-5
ASSLGNQPQH,.,TRBV12-3/TRBV12-4,TRBJ1-5
SAQKGGSTDTQY,.,TRBV20-1,TRBJ2-3
ASSLRGTGPYEQY,TRBD1,TRBV12-3/TRBV12-4,TRBJ2-7
ASDIGRGVWNTEAF,.,TRBV2,TRBJ1-1
ASSEARVSTGELF,.,TRBV6-1,TRBJ2-2
ASTQWGTSGRRPKNIQY,TRBD2,TRBV3-1,TRBJ2-4
ASSQDRSQPRGQF,.,TRBV3-1,TRBJ2-1